This T cell receptor beta chain originates from a study of CD8+CD57+ T cells in acquired aplastic anemia. As for the study in general: Sorted CD4+ and CD8+ cells gave a mean 3.2 ug DNA, range 0.2 to 27.4 ug. In CD4+ cells, healthy donors produced an average of about 11 million reads.

The germline gives CDR1 SGHTA, CDR2 FQGNSA. This CDR3 has 15 amino acids. Profiling that covered TCR beta VDJ and CDR3 relied on genomic DNA as its template. TCRdb independently ran MiXCR on the reads; one entry per CDR3 protein. The table records around 170,000 distinct CDR3 sequences, around 60% of them present only once. Concerning this clonotype itself: The antigen is undetermined. Germline is not matched at one junction end, which may reflect a read error.

Study-wide results and caveats: Some 28 sequences, all CD8+ CDR3, were shared between patients and controls. For CD8+ Simpson's diversity, patients and controls showed no significant difference.

The clonotype was recovered from a human donor in good health. V and J are TRBV7-2 and TRBJ2-5; 8 nucleotides align to TRBD1. The sample taken for sequencing was sorted CD4+, CD8+, or CD8+CD57+ T cells (not recorded which) from PBMCs. The CDR3 nucleotides read TGTGCCAGCAGCTTAACCGGGACAGGACAAGTGACCCAGTACTTC. It specifies CASSLTGTGQVTQYF. The entire variable domain, with the rest obtained from reference TRBV7-2 and TRBJ2-5, is as follows: GAGVSQSPSNKVTEKGKDVELRCDPISGHTALYWYRQSLGQGLEFLIYFQGNSAPDKSGLPSDRFSAERTGGSVSTLTIQRTQQEDSAVYLCASSLTGTGQVTQYFGPGTRLLVL.